This entry lists 17 T cell receptor beta chains sequenced from one sample in a study of control samples from healthy donors and cancer patients. Produced via immunoSEQ multiplex PCR; TCRdb's table is partial and in-frame only. The sample has just under 80,000 clones, around 90% seen once. Sequenced input: PBMCs. The receptors originated from a woman aged 55-75 years with head and neck cancer.

The gene calls are TRBV7-9 and TRBJ1-4; 7 bases map to TRBD1. V lost 4 bases, J lost 4 bases, and 6 bases stayed unmatched. CDR1 and CDR2 (germline): SEHNR, FQNEAQ (reference sequence). This CDR3 region has 15 residues. The CDR3 region has the DNA TGTGCCAGCAGCTACCAGGGGGGAGGTAATGAAAAACTGTTTTTT. As protein: CASSYQGGGNEKLFF.

The chain combines TRBV11-2 with TRBJ2-5, with 11 bases aligning to TRBD1. The CDR3 length is 15 residues. Germline V CDR1 and CDR2: SGHAT, FQNNGV. The junction had 6 bases not matched to a gene; V was cut back by 5 bases and J by 4 bases. For the CDR3, the DNA is TGTGCCAGCAGCCCCGGGACAGGGGGAAGAGAGACCCAGTACTTC. Encoded protein: CASSPGTGGRETQYF.

The rearrangement uses TRBV27 and TRBJ1-2; 12 bases line up with TRBD1. V trimming: 4 bases; J trimming: 7 bases; junction bases outside the gene matches: 7. Germline CDR1 is MNHEY and CDR2 is SMNVEV (reference sequence). This CDR3 contains 15 residues. The CDR3 loop reads CASSSPGQGARGYTF. The CDR3 bases are TGTGCCAGCAGTTCCCCGGGACAGGGGGCGCGTGGCTACACCTTC.

The chain has TRBV1 and TRBJ2-3; the DNA was not used to check the table's D call, TRBD2. TRBV1 is a recognized pseudogene. The CDR3 has 16 amino acids. CDR3: CTSSQRLAGSTDTQYF. As DNA, the CDR3 is TGCACCAGCAGCCAACGACTAGCGGGGAGCACAGATACGCAGTATTTT.

This chain uses TRBV5-1 with TRBJ2-5; TRBD1 is a possible D gene (5 bases). Per germline, CDR1 SGHRS and CDR2 YFSETQ. This CDR3 is 14 amino acids long. The ends were cut back, 2 bases at V and 4 bases at J, with 12 bases in the middle. The CDR3 region is CASSLGSGRETQYF. The CDR3 DNA is TGCGCCAGCAGCTTAGGATCAGGGCGAGAGACCCAGTACTTC.

This chain links TRBV27 with TRBJ2-3, with TRBD2 matching over 9 bases. Germline V gives CDR1 MNHEY, CDR2 SMNVEV (reference sequence). With V trimmed by 0 bases and J by 2 bases, 6 bases remained unmatched. This CDR3 spans 17 amino acids. CDR3 loop: CASSLSVSGRLTDTQYF. CDR3 nucleotide sequence: TGTGCCAGCAGTTTATCGGTTAGCGGGAGACTCACAGATACGCAGTATTTT.

The V and J genes are TRBV7-2 and TRBJ2-1, with 9 bases that match TRBD2. The CDR3 is 15 amino acids. CDR1 and CDR2 (germline): SGHTA, FQGNSA. V dropped 1 base and J dropped 8; count of bases not matched to a gene: 6. In DNA form, the CDR3 reads TGTGCCAGCAGCTTAGTAGCGGGAGTTCCCCATGAGCAGTTCTTC. Its protein product is CASSLVAGVPHEQFF.

The chain employs TRBV4-1 and TRBJ2-1, with TRBD2 identical over 8 bases. The CDR3 sequence is 16 residues long. V gave up 0 bases and J gave up 10 bases; unmatched junction bases: 11. CDR1 is MGHRA, CDR2 YSYEKL, per germline. The CDR3 DNA reads TGCGCCAGCAGCCAAGAAGGTAGCGGGATGTTTGGAGAGCAGTTCTTC. Translating it yields CASSQEGSGMFGEQFF.

The chain recombines TRBV2 with TRBJ2-1; D not certain. The CDR3 is made up of 14 amino acids. The germline CDR1 and CDR2 sequences are SNHLY and FYNNEI. Trimming took off 7 bases at V and 4 bases at J, with 14 bases between the two ends. The CDR3 is CASKVFSLYNEQFF. Written as DNA, the CDR3 is TGTGCCAGCAAAGTATTCAGTCTATACAATGAGCAGTTCTTC.

The V and J genes are TRBV9 and TRBJ1-2, with 9 bases aligning to TRBD1. The V segment lost 4 bases and the J segment 4 bases; nucleotides outside the gene matches: 5. The CDR3 length is 14 residues. Per the germline V gene, CDR1 is SGDLS and CDR2 is YYNGEE. CDR3 protein: CASSPQGASYGYTF. The CDR3 DNA reads as TGTGCCAGCAGCCCACAGGGGGCGAGCTATGGCTACACCTTC.

V and J are TRBV2 and TRBJ1-6, with a tentative D call TRBD1 (5 bases). Trimming took 4 bases from V and 7 from J, leaving 11 bases between them. The CDR3 has 14 residues. The germline V gene encodes CDR1 SNHLY and CDR2 FYNNEI. The CDR3 region has the DNA TGTGCCAGCAGTGTTAGGACAAACAATTCACCCCTCCACTTT. It yields the protein CASSVRTNNSPLHF.

This rearrangement joins TRBV5-4 to TRBJ2-7; D unresolved. The germline V gene encodes CDR1 SGHNT and CDR2 YYREEE (reference sequence). CDR3 length equals 11 residues. V dropped 3 bases and J dropped 6 bases, with 7 bases sitting between them. The chain's CDR3 is CASSSDTEQYF. In DNA form, the CDR3 reads TGTGCCAGCAGCTCCGATACCGAGCAGTACTTC.

This chain joins TRBV10-3 and TRBJ1-4, with TRBD1 as a possible D gene (5 bases). Germline V gene lookup returns CDR1 ENHRY and CDR2 SYGVKD. The CDR3 sequence is 14 residues long. V dropped 5 bases and J dropped 9 bases, with 16 bases sitting between them. The CDR3, as DNA: TGTGCCATCAGTAACCAGGACATCCCTCAAAAACTGTTTTTT. Translating gives CAISNQDIPQKLFF.

This chain connects TRBV6-5 to TRBJ2-6; no clear D. CDR3 length equals 13 residues. V was shortened by 5 bases and J by 4 bases, with 6 bases between the two germline ends. Germline V lookup: CDR1 MNHEY, CDR2 SVGAGI. CDR3 residues: CASSLVGANVLTF. The CDR3 coding sequence is TGTGCCAGCAGTCTGGTCGGGGCCAACGTCCTGACTTTC.

The chain uses TRBV5-1 and TRBJ2-5; D gene uncertain. The CDR3 totals 12 residues. Between the trimmed V and J ends, which lost 1 base and 0 bases, there was a span of 1 base. The germline V gene encodes CDR1 SGHRS and CDR2 YFSETQ. The CDR3 nucleotides read TGCGCCAGCAGCTTGTACCAAGAGACCCAGTACTTC. Translating it yields CASSLYQETQYF.

The rearrangement joins TRBV19 to TRBJ1-2, with TRBD1 as a possible D gene (6 bases). Germline lookup yields CDR1 LNHDA and CDR2 SQIVND (reference sequence). CDR3 size: 13 residues. V was clipped by 5 bases and J by 8 bases, with 15 bases between them. The CDR3 DNA sequence: TGTGCCAGTAGTGTGGACAGCCGTCGGGGCTACACCTTC. It specifies CASSVDSRRGYTF.

The V gene is TRBV11-2, the J gene TRBJ2-7, with TRBD1 as a possible D gene (6 bases). CDR1 is SGHAT, CDR2 FQNNGV, per germline. V was cut by 2 bases and J by 0 bases, with 14 bases left in between. This CDR3 has 16 amino acids. Here the CDR3 reads CASSLKTGTSSYEQYF. CDR3 nucleotides: TGTGCCAGCAGCTTAAAAACAGGGACGAGCTCCTACGAGCAGTACTTC.